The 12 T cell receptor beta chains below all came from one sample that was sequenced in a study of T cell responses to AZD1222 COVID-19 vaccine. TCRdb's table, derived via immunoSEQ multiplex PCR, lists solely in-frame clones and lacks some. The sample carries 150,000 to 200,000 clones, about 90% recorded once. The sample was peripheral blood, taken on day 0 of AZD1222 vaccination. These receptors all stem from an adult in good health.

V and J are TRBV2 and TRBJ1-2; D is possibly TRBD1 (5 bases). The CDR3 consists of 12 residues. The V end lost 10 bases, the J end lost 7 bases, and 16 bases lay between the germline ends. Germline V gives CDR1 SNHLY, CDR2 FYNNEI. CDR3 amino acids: CATARGLGGYTF. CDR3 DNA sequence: TGTGCCACCGCGAGGGGACTAGGTGGCTACACCTTC.

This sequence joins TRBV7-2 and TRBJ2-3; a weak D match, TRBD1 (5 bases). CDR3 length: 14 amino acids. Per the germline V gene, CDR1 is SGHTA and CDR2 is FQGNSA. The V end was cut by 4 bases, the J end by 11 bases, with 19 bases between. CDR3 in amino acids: CASSSTPVAGKQYF. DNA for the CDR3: TGTGCCAGCAGCTCTACACCCGTTGCAGGGAAGCAGTATTTT.

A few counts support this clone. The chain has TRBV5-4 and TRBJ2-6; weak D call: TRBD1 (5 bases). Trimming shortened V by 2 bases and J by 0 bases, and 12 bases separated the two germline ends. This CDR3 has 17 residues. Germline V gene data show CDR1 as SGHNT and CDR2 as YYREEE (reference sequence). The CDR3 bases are TGTGCCAGCAGCTTAGACAGAGTCCTCTCTGGGGCCAACGTCCTGACTTTC. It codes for CASSLDRVLSGANVLTF. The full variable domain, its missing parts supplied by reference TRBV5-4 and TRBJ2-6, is ETGVTQSPTHLIKTRGQQVTLRCSSQSGHNTVSWYQQALGQGPQFIFQYYREEENGRGNFPPRFSGLQFPNYSSELNVNALELDDSALYLCASSLDRVLSGANVLTFGAGSRLTVL.

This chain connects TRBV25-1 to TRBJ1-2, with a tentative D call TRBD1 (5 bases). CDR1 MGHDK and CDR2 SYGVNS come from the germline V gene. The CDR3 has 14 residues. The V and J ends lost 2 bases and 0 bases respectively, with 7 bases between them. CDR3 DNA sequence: TGTGCCAGCAGTGAACAGGGTACTAACTATGGCTACACCTTC. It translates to CASSEQGTNYGYTF.

CDR3 region: CASSPGLAGAQETQYF. The DNA for the CDR3 is TGTGCCAGCAGCCCGGGACTAGCGGGGGCCCAAGAGACCCAGTACTTC. The rearrangement uses TRBV3-1 (or the pseudogene TRBV3-2) and TRBJ2-5; 14 bases map to TRBD2. The CDR3 consists of 16 residues. Looked up from germline, CDR1 is LGHDT and CDR2 is YNNKEL (reference sequence). The J segment lost 1 base and the V segment lost 4 bases, leaving 2 bases of the junction unmatched.

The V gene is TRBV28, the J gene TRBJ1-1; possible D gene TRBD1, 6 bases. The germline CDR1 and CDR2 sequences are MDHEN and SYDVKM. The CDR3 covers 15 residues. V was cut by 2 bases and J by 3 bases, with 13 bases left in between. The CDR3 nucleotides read TGTGCCAGCAGTTTAAATTTAGGGGGGCACACTGAAGCTTTCTTT. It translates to CASSLNLGGHTEAFF.

Here the CDR3 reads CASNELGTLSRQPQHF. DNA for the CDR3: TGTGCCAGCAACGAATTGGGGACCCTTAGCCGTCAGCCCCAGCATTTT. The chain is built from TRBV28 and TRBJ1-5, with a tentative D call TRBD1 (5 bases). With 7 bases removed from V and 6 bases from J, the gap between germline ends came to 22 bases. Per germline, CDR1 MDHEN and CDR2 SYDVKM. The CDR3 is 16 residues long.

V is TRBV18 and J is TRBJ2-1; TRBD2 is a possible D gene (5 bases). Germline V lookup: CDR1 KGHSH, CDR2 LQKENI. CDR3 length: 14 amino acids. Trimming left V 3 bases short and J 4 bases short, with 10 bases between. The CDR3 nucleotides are TGTGCCAGCTCACCTCCCCGGGGTTACAATGAGCAGTTCTTC. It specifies CASSPPRGYNEQFF.

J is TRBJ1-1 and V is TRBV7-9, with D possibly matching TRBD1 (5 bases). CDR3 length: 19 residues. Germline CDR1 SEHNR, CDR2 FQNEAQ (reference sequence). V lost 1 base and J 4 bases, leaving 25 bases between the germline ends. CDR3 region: CASSLVLSSTDKGGTEAFF. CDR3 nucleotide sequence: TGTGCCAGCAGCTTAGTCCTCTCCTCGACAGATAAAGGAGGCACTGAAGCTTTCTTT.

The CDR3 sequence is CASGVGEKLFF. The CDR3 coding sequence is TGTGCCAGTGGAGTAGGTGAAAAACTGTTTTTT. The chain combines TRBV19 with TRBJ1-4, with D unclear. The V gene lost 8 bases and the J gene lost 7 bases, with 8 bases spanning the gap. Germline CDR1 is LNHDA and CDR2 is SQIVND (reference sequence). This CDR3 spans 11 amino acids.

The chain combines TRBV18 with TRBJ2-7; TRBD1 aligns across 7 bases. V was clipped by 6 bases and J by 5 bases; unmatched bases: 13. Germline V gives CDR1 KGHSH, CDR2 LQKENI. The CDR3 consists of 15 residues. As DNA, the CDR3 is TGTGCCAGCTCGCCTGGTCTGGGACAGACCAACGAGCAGTACTTC. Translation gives CASSPGLGQTNEQYF.

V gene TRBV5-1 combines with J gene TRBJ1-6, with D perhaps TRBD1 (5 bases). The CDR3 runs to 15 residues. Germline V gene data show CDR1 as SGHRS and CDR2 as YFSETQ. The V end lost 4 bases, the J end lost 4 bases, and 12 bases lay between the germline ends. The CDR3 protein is CASSGGTDYNSPLHF. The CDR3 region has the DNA TGCGCCAGCAGCGGGGGGACGGATTATAATTCACCCCTCCACTTT.